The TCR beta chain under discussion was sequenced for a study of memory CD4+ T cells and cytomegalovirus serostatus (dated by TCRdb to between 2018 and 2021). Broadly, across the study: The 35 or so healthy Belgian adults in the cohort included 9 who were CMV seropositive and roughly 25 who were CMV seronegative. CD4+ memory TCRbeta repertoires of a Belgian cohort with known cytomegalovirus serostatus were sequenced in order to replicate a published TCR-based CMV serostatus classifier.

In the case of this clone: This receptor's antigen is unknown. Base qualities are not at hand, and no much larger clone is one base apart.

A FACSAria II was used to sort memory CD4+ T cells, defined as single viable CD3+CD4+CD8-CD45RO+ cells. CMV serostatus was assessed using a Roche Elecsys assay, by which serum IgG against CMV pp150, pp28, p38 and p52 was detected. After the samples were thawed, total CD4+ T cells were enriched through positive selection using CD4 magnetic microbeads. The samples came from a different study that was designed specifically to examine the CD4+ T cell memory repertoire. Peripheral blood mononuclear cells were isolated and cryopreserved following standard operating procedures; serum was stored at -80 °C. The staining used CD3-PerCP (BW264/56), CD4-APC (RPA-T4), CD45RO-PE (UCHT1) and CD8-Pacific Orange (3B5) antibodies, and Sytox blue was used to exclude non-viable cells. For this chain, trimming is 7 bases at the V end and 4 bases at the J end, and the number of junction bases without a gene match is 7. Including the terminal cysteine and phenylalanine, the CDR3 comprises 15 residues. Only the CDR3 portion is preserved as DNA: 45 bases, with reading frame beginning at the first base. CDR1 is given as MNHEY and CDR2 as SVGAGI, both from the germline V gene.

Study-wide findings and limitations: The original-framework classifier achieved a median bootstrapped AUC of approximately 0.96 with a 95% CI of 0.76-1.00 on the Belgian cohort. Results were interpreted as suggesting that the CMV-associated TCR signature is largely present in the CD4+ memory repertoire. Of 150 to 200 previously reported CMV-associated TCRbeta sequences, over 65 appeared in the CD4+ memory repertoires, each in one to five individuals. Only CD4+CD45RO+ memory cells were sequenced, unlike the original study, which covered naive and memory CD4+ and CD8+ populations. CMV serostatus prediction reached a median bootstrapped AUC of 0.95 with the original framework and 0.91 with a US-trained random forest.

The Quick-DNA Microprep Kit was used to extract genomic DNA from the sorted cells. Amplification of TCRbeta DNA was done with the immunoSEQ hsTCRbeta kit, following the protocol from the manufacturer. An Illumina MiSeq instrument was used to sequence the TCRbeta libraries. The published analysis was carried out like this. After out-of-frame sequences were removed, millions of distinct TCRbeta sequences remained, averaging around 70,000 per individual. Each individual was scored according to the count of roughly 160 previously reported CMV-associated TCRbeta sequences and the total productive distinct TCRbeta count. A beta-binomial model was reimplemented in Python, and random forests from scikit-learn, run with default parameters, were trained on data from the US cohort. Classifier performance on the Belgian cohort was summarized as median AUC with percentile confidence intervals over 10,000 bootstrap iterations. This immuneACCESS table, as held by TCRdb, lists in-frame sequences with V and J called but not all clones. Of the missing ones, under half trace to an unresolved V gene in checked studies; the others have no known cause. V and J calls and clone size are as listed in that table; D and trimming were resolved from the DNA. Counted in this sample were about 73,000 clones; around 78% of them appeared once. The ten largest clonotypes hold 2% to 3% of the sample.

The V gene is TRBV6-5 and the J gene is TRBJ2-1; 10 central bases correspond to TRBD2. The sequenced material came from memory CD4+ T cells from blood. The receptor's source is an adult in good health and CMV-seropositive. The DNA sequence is TGTGCCAGCACGGGGGCTAGCGGGGGTTACAATGAGCAGTTCTTC. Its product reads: CASTGASGGYNEQFF.